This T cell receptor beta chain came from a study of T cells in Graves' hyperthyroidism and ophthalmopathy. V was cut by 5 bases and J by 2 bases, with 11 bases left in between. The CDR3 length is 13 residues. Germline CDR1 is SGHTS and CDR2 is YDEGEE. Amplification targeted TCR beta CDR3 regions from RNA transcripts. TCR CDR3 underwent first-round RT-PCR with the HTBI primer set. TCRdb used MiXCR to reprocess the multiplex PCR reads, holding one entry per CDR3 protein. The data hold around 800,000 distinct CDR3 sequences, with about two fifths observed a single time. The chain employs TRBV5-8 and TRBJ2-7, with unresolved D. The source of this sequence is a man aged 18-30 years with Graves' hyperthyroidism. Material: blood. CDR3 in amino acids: CASRFPMAYEQYF. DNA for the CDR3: TGTGCCAGCAGGTTTCCGATGGCCTACGAGCAGTACTTC.